Presented here are 29 T cell receptor beta chains from one specimen sequenced in a study of identifying expanded T cells in peripheral blood. Measured with immunoSEQ multiplex PCR; TCRdb has only the in-frame clones, and not every one. This table holds over 100,000 clones, roughly 88% found once. The source material was blood. The receptors shown here come from a person aged 18-70 years in good health.

The chain carries TRBV5-1 and TRBJ2-1; 8 bases are a match to TRBD1. The CDR3 length is 16 residues. The germline V gene has CDR1 SGHRS and CDR2 YFSETQ. Germline trimming cut 0 bases from V and 8 bases from J; bases unmatched to any gene: 10. CDR3 coding DNA: TGCGCCAGCAGCTTGGTAGGGACAGGTATGTTTGATGAGCAGTTCTTC. Amino acid sequence: CASSLVGTGMFDEQFF.

The chain recombines TRBV28 with TRBJ1-2; no clear D. Between the trimmed V and J ends, which lost 4 bases and 6 bases, there was a span of 9 bases. The CDR3 is made up of 12 amino acids. Looked up from germline, CDR1 is MDHEN and CDR2 is SYDVKM. CDR3 region: CASSSRRDGYTF. Written as DNA, the CDR3 is TGTGCCAGCAGTTCACGGAGAGATGGCTACACCTTC.

The chain recombines TRBV30 with TRBJ1-3; no clear D gene. This CDR3 spans 13 amino acids. Trimming removed 2 bases from V and 4 bases from J, with 9 bases in between. Germline V lookup: CDR1 GTSNPN, CDR2 SVGIG (reference sequence). DNA of the CDR3: TGTGCCTGGAGTTCCCTGGGGGGAAACACCATATATTTT. Protein sequence: CAWSSLGGNTIYF.

The rearrangement links TRBV19 to TRBJ2-3, with 11 bases lining up with TRBD1. Per the germline V gene, CDR1 is LNHDA and CDR2 is SQIVND (reference sequence). With 7 bases clipped from V and 3 bases from J, the junction kept 6 bases outside the gene matches. This CDR3 has 15 amino acids. CDR3 DNA sequence: TGTGCCAGTAATTCGGGACAGGGGGGAACAGATACGCAGTATTTT. Translated, it gives CASNSGQGGTDTQYF. The full variable domain, in which reference TRBV19 and TRBJ2-3 provide the parts outside the CDR3, is DGGITQSPKYLFRKEGQNVTLSCEQNLNHDAMYWYRQDPGQGLRLIYYSQIVNDFQKGDIAEGYSVSREKKESFPLTVTSAQKNPTAFYLCASNSGQGGTDTQYFGPGTRLTVL.

This rearrangement joins TRBV25-1 to TRBJ2-7, with 7 bases identical to TRBD2. This CDR3 comprises 16 residues. Trimming took 1 base from V and 2 from J; bases not matched to a gene: 8. Germline assignment: CDR1 MGHDK and CDR2 SYGVNS. The CDR3 DNA is TGTGCCAGCAGTGAATTTGGCGGGAGAAGAGCCTACGAGCAGTACTTC. This gives the protein CASSEFGGRRAYEQYF.

This sequence joins TRBV10-2 and TRBJ2-5; 7 bases are a match to TRBD1. The trim removed 7 bases at V and 1 base at J, leaving 9 bases unmatched. Germline lookup yields CDR1 WSHSY and CDR2 SAAADI. CDR3 size: 15 residues. The CDR3 sequence is CASMNRGLGQETQYF. CDR3 in DNA: TGCGCCAGCATGAACAGGGGATTGGGCCAAGAGACCCAGTACTTC.

This chain links TRBV27 with TRBJ1-3; D is perhaps TRBD1 (5 bases). Deletions cut 2 bases from V and 0 bases from J, with 11 bases between. The CDR3 is 16 amino acids. CDR1 MNHEY and CDR2 SMNVEV come from the germline V gene (reference sequence). The CDR3 spells CASSLNAGSSGNTIYF. In nucleotides, the CDR3 is TGTGCCAGCAGTTTAAATGCAGGGAGCTCTGGAAACACCATATATTTT.

This clone was detected only a few times. The V gene is TRBV19, the J gene TRBJ1-2; D not resolved. The CDR3 has 11 amino acids. V lost 7 bases and J 5 bases, leaving 8 bases between the germline ends. The germline gives CDR1 LNHDA, CDR2 SQIVND (reference sequence). CDR3 in amino acids: CASKKEYGYTF. The CDR3 DNA is TGTGCCAGTAAGAAGGAATATGGCTACACCTTC.

The chain combines TRBV7-3 with TRBJ1-1, with 7 bases identical to TRBD1. The CDR3 is 15 amino acids. The germline CDR1 and CDR2 sequences are SGHTA and FQGTGA. The V and J ends lost 5 bases and 4 bases, in that order; junction bases with no gene match: 10. The CDR3 DNA follows: TGTGCCAGCAGCCCAAGAACAGGGGCCGGCACTGAAGCTTTCTTT. Translated, it gives CASSPRTGAGTEAFF.

This chain uses TRBV29-1 with TRBJ2-6, with D maybe TRBD1 (5 bases). The V gene lost 7 bases and the J gene lost 0 bases, with 7 bases spanning the gap. Germline CDR1 reads SQVTM; CDR2 reads ANQGSEA. This CDR3 is 13 amino acids long. The CDR3 reads CSAGLSGANVLTF. Written as DNA, the CDR3 is TGCAGCGCAGGGCTCTCTGGGGCCAACGTCCTGACTTTC.

The genes are TRBV4-2 and TRBJ2-2, with 7 bases identical to TRBD2. This CDR3 region has 17 residues. V lost 0 bases and J lost 4; bases outside the gene matches: 8. Germline V gene data show CDR1 as LGHNA and CDR2 as YNFKEQ. In DNA, the CDR3 is TGTGCCAGCAGCCAAGATGGGGAGGGCGCGGGCACCGGGGAGCTGTTTTTT. Translating gives CASSQDGEGAGTGELFF.

This chain uses TRBV28 with TRBJ2-1; tentative D call: TRBD2 (7 bases). CDR1 is MDHEN and CDR2 is SYDVKM in the germline V gene. The V gene lost 6 bases and the J gene lost 6 bases, with 18 bases spanning the gap. This CDR3 spans 15 amino acids. The CDR3 coding sequence is TGTGCCAGCAGAAATAACGGGGGAGGGGGCAATGAGCAGTTCTTC. Residues: CASRNNGGGGNEQFF.

The gene calls are TRBV6-5 and TRBJ2-7; D call uncertain. The CDR3 extends over 15 amino acids. V dropped 8 bases and J dropped 0 bases, with 17 bases sitting between them. From germline, CDR1 is MNHEY and CDR2 SVGAGI. CDR3 in DNA: TGTGCCAGCTCCTACAGTAAACTAAGCTCCTACGAGCAGTACTTC. Its protein is CASSYSKLSSYEQYF.

The chain's CDR3 is CASSLSGTSGSYEQYF. The CDR3 DNA sequence: TGTGCCAGCAGTTTATCGGGGACTAGCGGCTCCTACGAGCAGTACTTC. The chain combines TRBV28 with TRBJ2-7; 11 bases fit TRBD2. This CDR3 has 16 amino acids. Per germline, CDR1 MDHEN and CDR2 SYDVKM. Losses at the gene ends were 1 base for V and 0 bases for J; bases not matched to a gene: 2.

The rearrangement links TRBV2 to TRBJ2-5; no reliable D call. V lost 3 bases and J 3 bases, leaving 5 bases between the germline ends. The CDR3 totals 12 residues. CDR1 and CDR2 from the germline V gene are SNHLY and FYNNEI. CDR3 sequence: CASSESKETQYF. CDR3 coding DNA: TGTGCCAGCAGTGAGAGTAAAGAGACCCAGTACTTC. Based on the CDR3 plus reference TRBV2 and TRBJ2-5, the full variable domain is EPEVTQTPSHQVTQMGQEVILRCVPISNHLYFYWYRQILGQKVEFLVSFYNNEISEKSEIFDDQFSVERPDGSNFTLKIRSTKLEDSAMYFCASSESKETQYFGPGTRLLVL.

This clone was recorded once. The chain joins TRBV2 to TRBJ1-5; D unresolved. V shed 4 bases and J shed 3 bases, with 10 bases lying between them. CDR1 and CDR2 from the germline V gene are SNHLY and FYNNEI. The CDR3 sequence is 14 residues long. In nucleotides, the CDR3 is TGTGCCAGCAGTGGCGGGAGCTTCAATCAGCCCCAGCATTTT. It specifies CASSGGSFNQPQHF. Full variable domain (rest looked up from reference TRBV2 and TRBJ1-5): EPEVTQTPSHQVTQMGQEVILRCVPISNHLYFYWYRQILGQKVEFLVSFYNNEISEKSEIFDDQFSVERPDGSNFTLKIRSTKLEDSAMYFCASSGGSFNQPQHFGDGTRLSIL.

J is TRBJ2-1 and V is TRBV7-8; no clear D. Trimming shortened V by 1 base and J by 8 bases, and 12 bases separated the two germline ends. This CDR3 contains 14 residues. Germline V gives CDR1 SGHVS, CDR2 FQNEAQ. CDR3 sequence (DNA): TGTGCCAGCAGCTTAGTGGTCTTACAAGATGAGCAGTTCTTC. It yields the protein CASSLVVLQDEQFF.

The rearrangement links TRBV7-9 to TRBJ2-7, with 7 bases lining up with TRBD2. This CDR3 has 18 residues. In germline, CDR1 is SEHNR, CDR2 FQNEAQ (reference sequence). Trimming removed 1 base from V and 1 base from J; junction bases left unmatched: 13. CDR3 amino acids: CASSLVGSGGRDSYEQYF. As DNA, the CDR3 is TGTGCCAGCAGCTTAGTTGGATCGGGAGGAAGGGATTCCTACGAGCAGTACTTC.

This clone was seen once. The chain links TRBV7-2 to TRBJ2-1; 14 bases match TRBD2. The CDR3 sequence is 15 residues long. Germline loops: CDR1 SGHTA, CDR2 FQGNSA. J was trimmed by 8 bases and V by 5 bases; bases with no gene match: 5. CDR3 region: CASSAGTSGGHEQFF. Written as DNA, the CDR3 is TGTGCCAGCAGCGCCGGGACTAGCGGGGGCCATGAGCAGTTCTTC.

This chain connects TRBV7-2 to TRBJ2-7; 9 bases are shared with TRBD1. Germline CDR1 reads SGHTA; CDR2 reads FQGNSA. This CDR3 contains 15 residues. J gave up 0 bases and V 3 bases, and 3 bases lay outside the gene matches. Here the CDR3 DNA reads TGTGCCAGCAGCTTTGACAGGGGGAGCTCCTACGAGCAGTACTTC. Protein: CASSFDRGSSYEQYF.

The V and J genes are TRBV28 and TRBJ2-7; tentative D call: TRBD1 (5 bases). V lost 6 bases and J lost 3, with 9 bases in between. CDR3 length: 12 residues. From germline, CDR1 is MDHEN and CDR2 SYDVKM. CDR3 in amino acids: CASRRQFYEQYF. CDR3 DNA: TGTGCCAGCAGACGACAGTTCTACGAGCAGTACTTC.

J is TRBJ2-5 and V is TRBV10-1, with TRBD2 matching 9 bases. The CDR3 consists of 16 residues. With 9 bases clipped from V and 4 bases from J, the junction kept 15 bases outside the gene matches. Germline V lookup: CDR1 WNHNN, CDR2 SYGVQD (reference sequence). For the CDR3, the DNA is TGCGCCAGTAGGGGGTATAGCGGGAGTCTTCTAGAGACCCAGTACTTC. Encoded protein: CASRGYSGSLLETQYF.

This clone occurred once. V gene TRBV5-6 combines with J gene TRBJ2-2; D gene uncertain. CDR3 length: 12 residues. CDR1 and CDR2 from the germline V gene are SGHDT and YYEEEE. The V and J ends lost 4 bases and 6 bases respectively, with 7 bases between them. The DNA of the CDR3 is TGTGCCAGCAGCAGGACGCCCGGGGAGCTGTTTTTT. Its translation: CASSRTPGELFF.

The chain recombines TRBV2 with TRBJ1-1, with D possibly being TRBD1 (6 bases). V was trimmed by 8 bases and J by 1 base, leaving 11 bases between them. This CDR3 spans 13 amino acids. Germline loops: CDR1 SNHLY, CDR2 FYNNEI. CDR3 amino acids: CASSTDRNTEAFF. The CDR3 DNA follows: TGTGCCAGCTCTACGGACAGGAACACTGAAGCTTTCTTT. Together with reference TRBV2 and TRBJ1-1, the CDR3 gives the full variable domain: EPEVTQTPSHQVTQMGQEVILRCVPISNHLYFYWYRQILGQKVEFLVSFYNNEISEKSEIFDDQFSVERPDGSNFTLKIRSTKLEDSAMYFCASSTDRNTEAFFGQGTRLTVV.

The chain uses TRBV27 and TRBJ2-7; 9 bases map to TRBD1. The CDR3 is 15 amino acids. The J segment lost 3 bases and the V segment lost 4 bases, leaving 7 bases of the junction unmatched. CDR1 and CDR2 (germline): MNHEY, SMNVEV (reference sequence). Written as DNA, the CDR3 is TGTGCCAGCAGTTGGGGACAGGGACTTCTCTACGAGCAGTACTTC. This encodes CASSWGQGLLYEQYF.

This chain joins TRBV2 and TRBJ2-5, with D possibly being TRBD2 (6 bases). V was clipped by 0 bases and J by 5 bases, with 13 bases between them. The CDR3 consists of 15 residues. Germline V gene lookup returns CDR1 SNHLY and CDR2 FYNNEI. This CDR3 reads CASSEALSSGETQYF. CDR3 nucleotides: TGTGCCAGCAGTGAAGCCCTCTCCAGCGGGGAGACCCAGTACTTC.

This chain uses TRBV5-1 with TRBJ2-6; the D gene is possibly TRBD2 (5 bases). This CDR3 spans 15 amino acids. Germline V gene sequence: CDR1 SGHRS, CDR2 YFSETQ. The V end lost 2 bases, the J end lost 0 bases, and 6 bases lay between the germline ends. For the CDR3, the DNA is TGCGCCAGCAGCTTTGGACTCTCTGGGGCCAACGTCCTGACTTTC. This codes for CASSFGLSGANVLTF. The full variable domain, completed using reference TRBV5-1 and TRBJ2-6, is KAGVTQTPRYLIKTRGQQVTLSCSPISGHRSVSWYQQTPGQGLQFLFEYFSETQRNKGNFPGRFSGRQFSNSRSEMNVSTLELGDSALYLCASSFGLSGANVLTFGAGSRLTVL.

The rearrangement uses TRBV29-1 and TRBJ1-5; the match to TRBD1 covers 7 bases. J was trimmed by 0 bases and V by 4 bases; bases with no gene match: 6. This CDR3 has 15 amino acids. CDR1 and CDR2 from the germline V gene are SQVTM and ANQGSEA. The CDR3 is CSVGDSPNSNQPQHF. The CDR3 DNA follows: TGCAGCGTTGGGGACAGTCCTAATAGCAATCAGCCCCAGCATTTT.

This rearrangement joins TRBV19 to TRBJ2-1, with a tentative D call TRBD2 (5 bases). Germline V gene lookup returns CDR1 LNHDA and CDR2 SQIVND (reference sequence). CDR3 length: 15 residues. Trimming left V 1 base short and J 6 bases short, with 13 bases between. The CDR3: CASSIGGRDGNEQFF. CDR3 nucleotide sequence: TGTGCCAGTAGTATAGGTGGGAGAGACGGCAATGAGCAGTTCTTC.